This record looks at one T cell receptor beta chain sequence and its context. These data are taken from a study of blood T cell repertoires in COVID-19. The CDR3 extends over 13 amino acids. V was shortened by 6 bases and J by 7 bases, with 15 bases between the two germline ends. Profiled with immunoSEQ multiplex PCR; TCRdb holds only in-frame clones, not every one. Of 120,000 or so clones in the sample, more than 70% are singletons; the top ten hold roughly an eighth. The TCR originated in a woman aged 25 to 39 who had recovered from COVID-19. The rearrangement links TRBV12-3 or TRBV12-4 to TRBJ1-2, with D possibly matching TRBD1 (6 bases). The source material was peripheral blood. CDR3: CASSTGTMIGYTF. In DNA, the CDR3 is TGTGCCAGCAGCACTGGGACAATGATTGGCTACACCTTC.